This record covers a single T cell receptor (beta chain). Antigen specificity is unknown. The donors were part of the validation cohort of 120 subjects. That cohort was separate from the first cohort, which comprised 666 subjects. This sample is part of a study of cytomegalovirus exposure and HLA in healthy donors. Study outcomes and limitations: Specificity for CMV antigens was confirmed in vitro for a few of the CMV-associated chains.

Only in-frame clones appear in the TCRdb table, and some are missing; sequencing was by immunoSEQ multiplex PCR. The table includes around 180,000 clones, approximately 85% detected once. The germline V gene has CDR1 MNHEY and CDR2 SMNVEV (reference sequence). The CDR3 covers 16 residues. V lost 4 bases to trimming and J lost 1 base, with 16 bases between them. The sample consisted of PBMCs. The chain links TRBV27 to TRBJ1-1; no reliable D call. This receptor was identified in a woman between 18 and 30 years old in good health and CMV-seronegative. The CDR3 DNA reads as TGTGCCAGCAGTTCGGAGGCAATAAGGAGGAACACTGAAGCTTTCTTT. This translates into CASSSEAIRRNTEAFF.